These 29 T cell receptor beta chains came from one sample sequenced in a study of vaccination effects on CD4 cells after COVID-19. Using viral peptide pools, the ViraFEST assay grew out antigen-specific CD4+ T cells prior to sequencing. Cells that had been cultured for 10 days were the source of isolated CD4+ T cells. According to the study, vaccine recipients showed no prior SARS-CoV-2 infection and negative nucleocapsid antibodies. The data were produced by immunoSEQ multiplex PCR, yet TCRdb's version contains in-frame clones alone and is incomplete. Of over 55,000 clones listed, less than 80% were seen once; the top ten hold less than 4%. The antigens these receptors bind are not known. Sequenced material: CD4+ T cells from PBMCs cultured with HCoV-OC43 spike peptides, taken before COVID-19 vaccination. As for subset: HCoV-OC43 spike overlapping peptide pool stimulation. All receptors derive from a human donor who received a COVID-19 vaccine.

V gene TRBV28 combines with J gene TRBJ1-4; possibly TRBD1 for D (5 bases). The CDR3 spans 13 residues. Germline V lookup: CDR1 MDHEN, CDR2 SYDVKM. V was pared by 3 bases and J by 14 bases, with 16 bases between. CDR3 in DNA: TGTGCCAGCAGTTTTCGACAGAAGACTGTTCTGTTTTTT. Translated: CASSFRQKTVLFF.

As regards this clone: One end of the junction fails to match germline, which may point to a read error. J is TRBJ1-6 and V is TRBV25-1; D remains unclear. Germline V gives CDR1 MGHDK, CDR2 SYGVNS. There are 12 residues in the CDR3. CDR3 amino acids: CVSTRGNSPLHF. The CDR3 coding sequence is TGTGTCAGCACACGGGGTAATTCACCCCTCCACTTT. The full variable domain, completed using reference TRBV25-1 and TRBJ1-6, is EADIYQTPRYLVIGTGKKITLECSQTMGHDKMYWYQQDPGMELHLIHYSYGVNSTEKGDLSSESTVSRIRTEHFPLTLESARPSHTSQYLCVSTRGNSPLHFGNGTRLTVT.

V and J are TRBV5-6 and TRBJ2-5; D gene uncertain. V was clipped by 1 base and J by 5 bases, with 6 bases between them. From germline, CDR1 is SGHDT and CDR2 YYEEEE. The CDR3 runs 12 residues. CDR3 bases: TGTGCCAGCAGCTTGTTCCGGGAGACCCAGTACTTC. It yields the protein CASSLFRETQYF.

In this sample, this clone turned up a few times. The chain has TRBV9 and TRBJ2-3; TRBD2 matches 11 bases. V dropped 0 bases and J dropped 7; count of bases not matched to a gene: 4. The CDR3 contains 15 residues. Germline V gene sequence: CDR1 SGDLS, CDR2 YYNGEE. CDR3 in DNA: TGTGCCAGCAGCGTAGGTAGCGGGGGGGCGAATACGCAGTATTTT. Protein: CASSVGSGGANTQYF. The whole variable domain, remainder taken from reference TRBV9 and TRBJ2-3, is DSGVTQTPKHLITATGQRVTLRCSPRSGDLSVYWYQQSLDQGLQFLIQYYNGEERAKGNILERFSAQQFPDLHSELNLSSLELGDSALYFCASSVGSGGANTQYFGPGTRLTVL.

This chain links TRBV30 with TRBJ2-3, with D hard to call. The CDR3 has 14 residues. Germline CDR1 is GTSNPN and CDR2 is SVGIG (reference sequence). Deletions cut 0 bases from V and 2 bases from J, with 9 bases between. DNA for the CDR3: TGTGCCTGGAGTGTAAGCAGACCCACAGATACGCAGTATTTT. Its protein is CAWSVSRPTDTQYF.

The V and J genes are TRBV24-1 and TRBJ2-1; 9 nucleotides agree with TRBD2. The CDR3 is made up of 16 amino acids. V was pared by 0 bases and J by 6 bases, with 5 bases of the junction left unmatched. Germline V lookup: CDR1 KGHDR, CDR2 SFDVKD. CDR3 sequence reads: CATSDLEAGGPNEQFF. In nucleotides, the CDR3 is TGTGCCACCAGTGATTTGGAAGCGGGGGGACCCAATGAGCAGTTCTTC.

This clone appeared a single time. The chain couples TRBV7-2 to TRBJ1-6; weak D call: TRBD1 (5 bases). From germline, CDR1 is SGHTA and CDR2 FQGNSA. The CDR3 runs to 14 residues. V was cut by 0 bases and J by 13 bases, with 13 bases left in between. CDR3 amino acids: CASSLAQGATPLHF. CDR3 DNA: TGTGCCAGCAGCTTAGCCCAGGGAGCCACCCCCCTCCACTTT.

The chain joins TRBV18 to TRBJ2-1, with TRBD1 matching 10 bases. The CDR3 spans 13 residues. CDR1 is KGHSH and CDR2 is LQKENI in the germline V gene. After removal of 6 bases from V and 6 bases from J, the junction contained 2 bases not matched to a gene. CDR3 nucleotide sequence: TGTGCCAGCTCCAGGACAGGGGGCAATGAGCAGTTCTTC. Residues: CASSRTGGNEQFF.

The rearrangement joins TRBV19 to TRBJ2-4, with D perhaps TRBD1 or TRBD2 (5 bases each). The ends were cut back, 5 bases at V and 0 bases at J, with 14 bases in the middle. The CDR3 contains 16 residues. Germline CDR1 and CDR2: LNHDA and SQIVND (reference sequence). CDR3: CASSLSVGVAKNIQYF. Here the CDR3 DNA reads TGTGCCAGTAGTCTCAGCGTGGGGGTAGCCAAAAACATTCAGTACTTC. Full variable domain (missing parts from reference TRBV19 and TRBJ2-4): DGGITQSPKYLFRKEGQNVTLSCEQNLNHDAMYWYRQDPGQGLRLIYYSQIVNDFQKGDIAEGYSVSREKKESFPLTVTSAQKNPTAFYLCASSLSVGVAKNIQYFGAGTRLSVL.

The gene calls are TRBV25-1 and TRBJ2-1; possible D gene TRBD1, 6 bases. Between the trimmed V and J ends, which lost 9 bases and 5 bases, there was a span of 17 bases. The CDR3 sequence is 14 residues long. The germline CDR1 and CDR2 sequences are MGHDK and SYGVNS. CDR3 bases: TGTGCCAGTAATGGGGGCGCCCTACACAATGAGCAGTTCTTC. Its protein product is CASNGGALHNEQFF.

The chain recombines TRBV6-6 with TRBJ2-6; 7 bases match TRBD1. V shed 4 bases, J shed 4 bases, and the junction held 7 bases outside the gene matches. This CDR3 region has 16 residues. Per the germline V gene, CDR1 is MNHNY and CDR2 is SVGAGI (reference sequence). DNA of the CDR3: TGTGCCAGCAGTTCCAACAGGGGAACGGGGGCCAACGTCCTGACTTTC. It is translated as CASSSNRGTGANVLTF.

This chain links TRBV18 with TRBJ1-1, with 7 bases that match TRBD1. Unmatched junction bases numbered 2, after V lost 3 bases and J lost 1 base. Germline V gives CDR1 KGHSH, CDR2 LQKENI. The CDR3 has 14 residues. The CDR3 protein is CASSPTGWNTEAFF. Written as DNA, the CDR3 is TGTGCCAGCTCACCGACAGGGTGGAACACTGAAGCTTTCTTT. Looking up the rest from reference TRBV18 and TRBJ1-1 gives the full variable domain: NAGVMQNPRHLVRRRGQEARLRCSPMKGHSHVYWYRQLPEEGLKFMVYLQKENIIDESGMPKERFSAEFPKEGPSILRIQQVVRGDSAAYFCASSPTGWNTEAFFGQGTRLTVV.

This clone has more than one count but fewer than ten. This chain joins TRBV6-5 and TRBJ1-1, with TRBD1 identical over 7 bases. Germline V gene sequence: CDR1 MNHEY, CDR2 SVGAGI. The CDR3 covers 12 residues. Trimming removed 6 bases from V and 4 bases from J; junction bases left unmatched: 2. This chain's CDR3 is CASSNRGTEAFF. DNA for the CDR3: TGTGCCAGCAGCAACAGGGGCACTGAAGCTTTCTTT.

The CDR3: CASSPSSGDRRETQYF. The CDR3 DNA sequence: TGTGCCAGCTCACCAAGTAGCGGAGACAGGAGAGAGACCCAGTACTTC. The genes are TRBV18 and TRBJ2-5; perhaps D is TRBD1 or TRBD2 (6 bases each). The CDR3 contains 16 residues. CDR1 and CDR2 (germline): KGHSH, LQKENI. V shed 2 bases and J shed 4 bases, with 17 bases lying between them.

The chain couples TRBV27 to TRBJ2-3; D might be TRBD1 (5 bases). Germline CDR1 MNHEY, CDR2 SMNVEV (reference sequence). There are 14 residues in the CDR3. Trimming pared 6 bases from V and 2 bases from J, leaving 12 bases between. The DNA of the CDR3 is TGTGCCAGCAGGGCCAGGGCCTCCACAGATACGCAGTATTTT. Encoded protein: CASRARASTDTQYF.

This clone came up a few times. CDR3 nucleotide sequence: TGTGCCAGCAGCTTAGCAGGGTCCTACGAGCAGTACGTC. As protein: CASSLAGSYEQYV. This chain connects TRBV5-4 to TRBJ2-7; tentatively, D is TRBD1 (5 bases). The CDR3 runs to 13 residues. Deletions cut 2 bases from V and 1 base from J, with 7 bases between. In germline, CDR1 is SGHNT, CDR2 YYREEE (reference sequence).

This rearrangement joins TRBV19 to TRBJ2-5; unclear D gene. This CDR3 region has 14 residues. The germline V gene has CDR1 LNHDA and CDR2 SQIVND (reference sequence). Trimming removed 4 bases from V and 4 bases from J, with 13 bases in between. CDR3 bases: TGTGCCAGTAGTACCGGGCTTAGCATAGAGACCCAGTACTTC. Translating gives CASSTGLSIETQYF. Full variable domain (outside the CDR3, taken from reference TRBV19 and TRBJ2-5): DGGITQSPKYLFRKEGQNVTLSCEQNLNHDAMYWYRQDPGQGLRLIYYSQIVNDFQKGDIAEGYSVSREKKESFPLTVTSAQKNPTAFYLCASSTGLSIETQYFGPGTRLLVL.

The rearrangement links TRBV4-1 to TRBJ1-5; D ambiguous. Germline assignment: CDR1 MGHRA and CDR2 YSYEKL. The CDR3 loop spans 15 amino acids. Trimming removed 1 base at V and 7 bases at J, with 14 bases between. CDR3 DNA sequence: TGCGCCAGCAGCCAAGTCCGAAATTATCAGCAGCCCCAGCATTTT. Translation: CASSQVRNYQQPQHF.

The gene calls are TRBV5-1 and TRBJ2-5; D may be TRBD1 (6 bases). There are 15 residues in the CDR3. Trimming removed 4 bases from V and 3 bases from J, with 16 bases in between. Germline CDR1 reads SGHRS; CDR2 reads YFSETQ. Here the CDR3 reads CASSEGHLVEETQYF. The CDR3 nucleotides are TGCGCCAGCAGCGAGGGACATTTAGTAGAAGAGACCCAGTACTTC.

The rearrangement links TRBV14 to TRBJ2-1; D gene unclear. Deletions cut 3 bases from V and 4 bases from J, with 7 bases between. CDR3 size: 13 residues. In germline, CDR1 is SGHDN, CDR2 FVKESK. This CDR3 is CASSHDFYNEQFF. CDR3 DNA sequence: TGTGCCAGCAGCCACGACTTTTACAATGAGCAGTTCTTC.

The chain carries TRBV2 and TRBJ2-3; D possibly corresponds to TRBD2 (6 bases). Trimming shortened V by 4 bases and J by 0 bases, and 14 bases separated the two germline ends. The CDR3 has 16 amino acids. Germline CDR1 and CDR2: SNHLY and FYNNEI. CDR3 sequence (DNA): TGTGCCAGCAGTGTGGCCGTGGGGACTAGCACAGATACGCAGTATTTT. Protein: CASSVAVGTSTDTQYF.

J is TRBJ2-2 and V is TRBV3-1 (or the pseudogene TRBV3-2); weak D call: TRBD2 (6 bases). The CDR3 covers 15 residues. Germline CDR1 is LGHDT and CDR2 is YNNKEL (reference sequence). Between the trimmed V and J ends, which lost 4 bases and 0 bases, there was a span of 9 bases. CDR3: CASSLWTTNTGELFF. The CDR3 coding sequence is TGTGCCAGCAGCCTTTGGACTACGAACACCGGGGAGCTGTTTTTT.

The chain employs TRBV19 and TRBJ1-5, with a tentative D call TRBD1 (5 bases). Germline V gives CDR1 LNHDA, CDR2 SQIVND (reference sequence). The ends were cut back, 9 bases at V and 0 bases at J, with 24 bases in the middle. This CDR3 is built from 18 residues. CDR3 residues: CASAEPGRGFYSNQPQHF. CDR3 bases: TGTGCCAGCGCGGAGCCGGGACGGGGATTTTATAGCAATCAGCCCCAGCATTTT.

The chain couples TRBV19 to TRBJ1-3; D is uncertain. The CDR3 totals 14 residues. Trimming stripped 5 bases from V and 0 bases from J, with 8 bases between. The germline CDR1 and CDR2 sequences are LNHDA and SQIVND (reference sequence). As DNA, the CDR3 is TGTGCCAGTAGTGTCAGTGACTCTGGAAACACCATATATTTT. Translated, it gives CASSVSDSGNTIYF.

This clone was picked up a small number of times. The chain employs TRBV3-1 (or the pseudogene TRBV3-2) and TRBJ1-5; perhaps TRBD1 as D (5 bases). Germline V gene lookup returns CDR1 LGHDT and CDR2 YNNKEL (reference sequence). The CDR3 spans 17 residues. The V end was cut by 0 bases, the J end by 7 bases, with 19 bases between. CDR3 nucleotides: TGTGCCAGCAGCCAAGAAGGGGATAACATCCCGGGGCAGCCCCAGCATTTT. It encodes CASSQEGDNIPGQPQHF.

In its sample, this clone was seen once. The CDR3 reads CAISEGTSGGYEQFF. The CDR3, as DNA: TGTGCCATCAGTGAGGGGACTAGCGGGGGGTATGAGCAGTTCTTC. This sequence joins TRBV10-3 and TRBJ2-1; 15 positions match TRBD2. V lost 2 bases to trimming and J lost 8 bases; unmatched junction nucleotides: 1. Germline assignment: CDR1 ENHRY and CDR2 SYGVKD. The CDR3 length is 15 residues.

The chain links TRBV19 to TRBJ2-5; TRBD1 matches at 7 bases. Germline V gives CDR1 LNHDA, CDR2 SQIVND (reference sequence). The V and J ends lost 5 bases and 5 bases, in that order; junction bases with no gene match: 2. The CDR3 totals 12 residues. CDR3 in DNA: TGTGCCAGTAGTGTGACAGGGGAGACCCAGTACTTC. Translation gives CASSVTGETQYF.

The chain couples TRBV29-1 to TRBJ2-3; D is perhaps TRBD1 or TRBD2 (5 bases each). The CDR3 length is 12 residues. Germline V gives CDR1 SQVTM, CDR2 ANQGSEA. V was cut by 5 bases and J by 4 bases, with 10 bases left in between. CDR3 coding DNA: TGCAGCGTTACCGGGACCTCAGATACGCAGTATTTT. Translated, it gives CSVTGTSDTQYF.

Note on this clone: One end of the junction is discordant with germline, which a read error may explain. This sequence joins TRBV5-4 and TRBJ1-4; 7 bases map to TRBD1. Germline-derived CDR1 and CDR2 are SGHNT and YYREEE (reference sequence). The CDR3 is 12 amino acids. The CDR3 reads CASSLDRGKVFF. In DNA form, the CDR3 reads TGTGCCAGCAGCTTGGACAGGGGAAAAGTGTTTTTT.